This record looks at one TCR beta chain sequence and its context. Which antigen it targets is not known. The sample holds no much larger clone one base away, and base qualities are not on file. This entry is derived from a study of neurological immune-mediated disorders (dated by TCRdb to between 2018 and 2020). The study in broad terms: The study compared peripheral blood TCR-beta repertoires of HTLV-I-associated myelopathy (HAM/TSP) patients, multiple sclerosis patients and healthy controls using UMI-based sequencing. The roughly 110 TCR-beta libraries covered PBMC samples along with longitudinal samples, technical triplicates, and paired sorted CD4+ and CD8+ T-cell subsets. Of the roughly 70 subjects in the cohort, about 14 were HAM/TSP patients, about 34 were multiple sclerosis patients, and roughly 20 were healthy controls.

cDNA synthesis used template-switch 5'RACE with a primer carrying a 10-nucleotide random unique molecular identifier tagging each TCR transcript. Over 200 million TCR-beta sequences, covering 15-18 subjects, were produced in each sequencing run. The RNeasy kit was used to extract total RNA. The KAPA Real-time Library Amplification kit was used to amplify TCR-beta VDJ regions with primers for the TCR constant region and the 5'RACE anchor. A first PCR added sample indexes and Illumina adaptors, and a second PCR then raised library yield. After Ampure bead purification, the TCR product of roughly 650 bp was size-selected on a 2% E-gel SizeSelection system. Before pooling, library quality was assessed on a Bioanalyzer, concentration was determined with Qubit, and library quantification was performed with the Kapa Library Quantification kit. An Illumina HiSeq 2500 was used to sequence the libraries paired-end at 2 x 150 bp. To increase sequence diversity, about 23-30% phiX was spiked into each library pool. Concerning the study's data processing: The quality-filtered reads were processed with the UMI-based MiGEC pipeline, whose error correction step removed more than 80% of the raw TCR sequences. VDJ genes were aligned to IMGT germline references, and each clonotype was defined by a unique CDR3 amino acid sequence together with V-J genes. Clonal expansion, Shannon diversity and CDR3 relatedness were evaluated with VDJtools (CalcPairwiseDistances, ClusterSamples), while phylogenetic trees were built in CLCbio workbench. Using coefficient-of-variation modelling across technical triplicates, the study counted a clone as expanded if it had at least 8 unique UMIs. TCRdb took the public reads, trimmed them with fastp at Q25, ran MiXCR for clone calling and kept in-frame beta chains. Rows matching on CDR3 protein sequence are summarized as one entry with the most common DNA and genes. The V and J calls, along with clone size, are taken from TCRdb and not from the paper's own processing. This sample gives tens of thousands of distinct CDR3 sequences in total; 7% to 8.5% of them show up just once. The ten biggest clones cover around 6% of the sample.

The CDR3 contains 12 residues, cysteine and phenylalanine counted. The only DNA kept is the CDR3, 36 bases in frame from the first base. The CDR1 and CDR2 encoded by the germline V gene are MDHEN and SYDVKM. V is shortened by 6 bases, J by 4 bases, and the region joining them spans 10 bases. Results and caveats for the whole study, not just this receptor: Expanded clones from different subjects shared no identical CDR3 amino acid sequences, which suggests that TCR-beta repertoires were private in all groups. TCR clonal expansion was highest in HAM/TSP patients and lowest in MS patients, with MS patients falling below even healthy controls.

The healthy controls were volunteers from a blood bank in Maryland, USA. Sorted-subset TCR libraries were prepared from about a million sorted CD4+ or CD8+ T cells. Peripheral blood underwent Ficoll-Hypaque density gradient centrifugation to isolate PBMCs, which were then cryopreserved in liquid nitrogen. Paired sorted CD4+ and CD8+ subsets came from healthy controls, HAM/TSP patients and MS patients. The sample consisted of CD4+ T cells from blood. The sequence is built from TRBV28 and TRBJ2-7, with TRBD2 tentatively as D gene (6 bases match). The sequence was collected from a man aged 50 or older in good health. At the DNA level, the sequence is TGTGCCAGCAGGGGGGGTTCGTACGAGCAGTACTTC. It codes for CASRGGSYEQYF.